This T cell receptor beta chain was captured by sequencing in a study of shared clonotypes between healthy human individuals. The CDR3 is made up of 16 amino acids. Trimming took 0 bases from V and 1 from J, leaving 12 bases between them. Germline-derived CDR1 and CDR2 are MNHNS and SASEGT. The assay ran at deep level. Clones were sequenced by immunoSEQ multiplex PCR, and TCRdb holds only the in-frame ones, with some missing. Among roughly 2.1 million clones listed, about 92% were seen once. This clone appeared a single time. Its antigen is unknown. General observations from the study: Several donors held about 5% of naive CD4 clonotypes in common. Represented diversity, genetic and exposure-history alike, was limited by few donors. Non-shared clonotypes had lower generation probabilities than clonotypes shared by all four sorted-subset donors.

As defined, naive CD8 cells were CD45RO-negative and positively selected for CCR7, with terminally differentiated effector memory CD45RA+ cells excluded. This rearrangement joins TRBV6-1 to TRBJ1-1; D remains unclear. The clonotype was recovered from a man aged 18 to 29 in good health. Some clones in this sample may be carry-over from other donors' samples. The sequenced material came from naive CD8+ T cells from PBMCs. Here the CDR3 DNA reads TGTGCCAGCAGTGAAGCGAAACTGCGGCCGAACACTGAAGCTTTCTTT. It encodes CASSEAKLRPNTEAFF.